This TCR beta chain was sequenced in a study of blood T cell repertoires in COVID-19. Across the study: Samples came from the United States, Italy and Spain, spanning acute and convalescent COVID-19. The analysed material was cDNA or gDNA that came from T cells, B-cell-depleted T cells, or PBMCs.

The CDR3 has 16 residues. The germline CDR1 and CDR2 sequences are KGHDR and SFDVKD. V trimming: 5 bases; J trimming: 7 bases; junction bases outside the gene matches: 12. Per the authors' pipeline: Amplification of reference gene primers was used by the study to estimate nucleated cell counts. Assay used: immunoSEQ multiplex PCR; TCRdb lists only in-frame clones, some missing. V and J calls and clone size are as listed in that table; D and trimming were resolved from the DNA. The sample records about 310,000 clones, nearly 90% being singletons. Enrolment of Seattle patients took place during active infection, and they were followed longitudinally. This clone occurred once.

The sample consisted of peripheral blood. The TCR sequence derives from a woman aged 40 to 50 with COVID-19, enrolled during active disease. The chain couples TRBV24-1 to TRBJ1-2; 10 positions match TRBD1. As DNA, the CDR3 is TGTGCCACCAGTGTTACCGGGACAGGGGAATTGAGTGGCTACACCTTC. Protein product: CATSVTGTGELSGYTF.